This TCR beta chain was retrieved from a study of molecular identifiers for immune sequencing clone quantification. Of note for this clonotype: The antigen remains unidentified. A much larger clone is a single base away; this may be a read error. A read error is likely, as this CDR3 ends without the conserved phenylalanine or tryptophan.

Sorting captured naive CD8 T cells as CD8+CD4-CCR7+CD45RA+. Previously published methods and listed TCR primers were used for the bulk TCR libraries. Each CDR3 protein gets one entry after TCRdb re-called the PCR reads with MiXCR. The data hold under 650,000 distinct CDR3 sequences, with 20% observed a single time. Study-level findings and limits: Jurkat TCR RNA spiked in from one cell reportedly remained identifiable amid around 1 million naive cells. Clonotypes surpassing 20 RNA copies contained over 98% of effector molecules, versus under 1% in naive cells.

With 0 bases removed from V and 0 bases from J, the gap between germline ends came to 6 bases. The CDR3 covers 14 residues. Per germline, CDR1 SGHDT and CDR2 YYEEEE. The specimen was naive CD8+ T cells from blood, with Jurkat cell RNA spiked in. Stated subset: FACS-sorted CD8+CD4-CCR7+CD45RA+ naive T cells. The receptor comes from a human donor in good health. Some libraries in this study had Jurkat cell RNA spiked in. The rearrangement uses TRBV5-6 and TRBJ1-1; D not resolved. The CDR3 DNA follows: TGTGCCAGCAGCTTGGCCGTGATGAACACTGAAGCTTTCTCT. Encoded protein: CASSLAVMNTEAFS.